The clone carrying this TCR beta chain turned up a few times. Its specificity is not known. These data come from a study of T-cell memory formation after mild COVID-19. Study-wide context: Clusters of TCRs were largely donor specific.

V was pared by 4 bases and J by 5 bases, with 13 bases of the junction left unmatched. Germline V gene sequence: CDR1 SGHDT, CDR2 YYEEEE. This CDR3 is built from 17 residues. From the 5' RACE reads, TCRdb called clonotypes with MiXCR, one entry per CDR3 protein. The sample yields about 560,000 distinct CDR3 sequences, 15% to 20% seen once. Study-wide findings and caveats: From day 15 to 85, contracting clones were balanced between CD4 and CD8, whereas later expanders leaned toward CD4+.

The sequence derives from an adult woman who had mild COVID-19 (a few samples of this study predate the infection). Cell type and time point are not known. Material: PBMCs or a T cell subset sorted from them (not recorded which). The rearrangement uses TRBV5-6 and TRBJ2-3; 10 bases fit TRBD1. For the CDR3, the DNA is TGTGCCAGCAGCAATAGACAGGGGGCGCATGTGGGAGATACGCAGTATTTT. This translates into CASSNRQGAHVGDTQYF.